This TCR beta chain was profiled in a study of early T cells in non-severe SARS-CoV-2 infection. Study context: Bulk RNA taken from unsorted whole blood was sequenced, leaving chains unpaired.

In the library, individual cDNA molecules carried attached unique molecular identifiers. TCRdb passed the 5' RACE reads through MiXCR, listing each CDR3 protein once. This sample carries just under 85,000 distinct CDR3 sequences, roughly a tenth of them seen once, and the ten largest clones take approximately 8%. V lost 4 bases, J lost 0 bases, and 16 bases lay in between. Germline V CDR1 and CDR2: SGHRS, YFSETQ. This CDR3 spans 16 amino acids. The chain is built from TRBV5-1 and TRBJ1-1; maybe TRBD1 (6 bases). The starting material was whole blood, obtained at baseline. The receptor was derived from an adult who was a healthcare worker with PCR-confirmed SARS-CoV-2 infection or an uninfected control (not recorded which). The DNA for the CDR3 is TGCGCCAGCAGCATGGGGGCCCCTCTAATGAACACTGAAGCTTTCTTT. Protein: CASSMGAPLMNTEAFF.